Below are 12 T cell receptor beta chains sequenced from a single sample in a study of radiotherapy plus CTLA-4 blockade in lung cancer (dated by TCRdb to 2017 to 2018). Libraries were constructed by the immunoSEQ multiplex PCR assay. In TCRdb, the immuneACCESS table is reduced to in-frame sequences with V and J assigned. These tables do not hold every clone; where another copy was compared, an unresolved V gene accounts for under half, and the others remain unexplained. Across this sample there are 90,000 to 150,000 clones, with 78% seen only once. Jointly, the top ten make up roughly 5.2% of the sample. The input for sequencing was peripheral blood, taken from a patient treated with radiotherapy plus ipilimumab. The source of these receptors is a human donor with non-small cell lung cancer who had a partial response to radiotherapy plus ipilimumab.

The J gene is TRBJ2-2, the V gene TRBV4-1; D call uncertain. The length of the CDR3 is 17 residues. Trimming took off 0 bases at V and 4 bases at J, with 15 bases between the two ends. Looked up from germline, CDR1 is MGHRA and CDR2 is YSYEKL. CDR3 bases: TGCGCCAGCAGCCAAGATTGGCCTTCCCCGGGCACCGGGGAGCTGTTTTTT. Residues: CASSQDWPSPGTGELFF.

The chain recombines TRBV6-5 with TRBJ1-5; D ambiguous. Trimming took off 6 bases at V and 4 bases at J, with 7 bases between the two ends. Germline CDR1 and CDR2: MNHEY and SVGAGI. This CDR3 is 12 amino acids long. The CDR3 sequence is CASRKLNQPQHF. The CDR3 DNA reads TGTGCCAGCAGGAAGCTTAATCAGCCCCAGCATTTT.

The rearrangement joins TRBV5-1 to TRBJ2-5; D is possibly TRBD2 (7 bases). The CDR3 totals 12 residues. Trimming removed 5 bases at V and 5 bases at J, with 10 bases between. The V gene's germline CDR1 is SGHRS and CDR2 YFSETQ. The CDR3 sequence: CASSEGGETQYF. CDR3 DNA sequence: TGCGCCAGCAGTGAGGGGGGGGAGACCCAGTACTTC.

V usage is TRBV28 and J usage is TRBJ2-1; 12 nucleotides agree with TRBD2. J gave up 1 base and V 2 bases, and 9 bases lay outside the gene matches. Per germline, CDR1 MDHEN and CDR2 SYDVKM. The CDR3 extends over 19 amino acids. This CDR3 is CASSLIGLAGGPSYNEQFF. In DNA, the CDR3 is TGTGCCAGCAGTTTAATTGGCCTAGCGGGAGGGCCTTCCTACAATGAGCAGTTCTTC.

The J gene is TRBJ1-2, the V gene TRBV9, with D possibly being TRBD1 (5 bases). This CDR3 contains 13 residues. Germline V gives CDR1 SGDLS, CDR2 YYNGEE. V was trimmed by 3 bases and J by 4 bases, leaving 10 bases between them. The CDR3 protein is CASSASDTYGYTF. The CDR3 DNA sequence: TGTGCCAGCAGCGCATCGGACACCTATGGCTACACCTTC.

This clone was counted only a few times. The chain carries TRBV7-9 and TRBJ1-2; TRBD1 aligns across 8 bases. Per germline, CDR1 SEHNR and CDR2 FQNEAQ (reference sequence). Losses at the gene ends were 5 bases for V and 5 bases for J; bases not matched to a gene: 10. The CDR3 contains 15 residues. CDR3 protein: CASSQYDRGGYGYTF. The CDR3 DNA reads as TGTGCCAGCAGCCAGTACGACAGGGGCGGGTATGGCTACACCTTC.

V and J are TRBV29-1 and TRBJ2-5; D perhaps matches TRBD1 (6 bases). Germline lookup yields CDR1 SQVTM and CDR2 ANQGSEA. Trimming pared 6 bases from V and 9 bases from J, leaving 17 bases between. The CDR3 spans 12 residues. The DNA of the CDR3 is TGCAGCGTCAACGCAGGGGATGAGGCCCAGTACTTC. Protein: CSVNAGDEAQYF.

The chain links TRBV6-4 to TRBJ1-1, with 8 bases that match TRBD1. The CDR3 is 14 amino acids. Germline V gives CDR1 MRHNA, CDR2 SNTAGT. Trimming cost V 4 bases and J 6 bases; bases outside gene matches: 7. In DNA, the CDR3 is TGTGCCAGCAGTGCAGGAGGACAGGGCGCTGAAGCTTTCTTT. This sequence encodes CASSAGGQGAEAFF.

The rearrangement uses TRBV5-1 and TRBJ1-1; D unclear. The CDR3 runs 14 residues. Per the germline V gene, CDR1 is SGHRS and CDR2 is YFSETQ. V was shortened by 4 bases and J by 3 bases, with 13 bases between the two germline ends. The CDR3 DNA reads TGCGCCAGCAGCCCAAGCCCCTCACACACTGAAGCTTTCTTT. Its protein is CASSPSPSHTEAFF.

The chain uses TRBV4-2 and TRBJ2-1; no clear D gene. CDR3 size: 12 residues. Germline CDR1 LGHNA, CDR2 YNFKEQ. V was clipped by 1 base and J by 9 bases, with 7 bases between them. CDR3 in amino acids: CASSQVSGEQFF. The CDR3 DNA is TGTGCCAGCAGCCAAGTTAGTGGTGAGCAGTTCTTC.

The chain uses TRBV28 and TRBJ2-5; maybe TRBD2 (6 bases). This CDR3 has 11 amino acids. V dropped 5 bases and J dropped 7 bases, with 8 bases sitting between them. Germline V lookup: CDR1 MDHEN, CDR2 SYDVKM. The CDR3 nucleotides read TGTGCCAGCAGTCACGGGGGGACCCAGTACTTC. Residues: CASSHGGTQYF.

This clone was counted a few times. The genes are TRBV5-1 and TRBJ2-7, with D tentatively TRBD1 (6 bases). The CDR3 extends over 15 amino acids. Germline CDR1 is SGHRS and CDR2 is YFSETQ. Trimming pared 3 bases from V and 3 bases from J, leaving 16 bases between. CDR3 amino acids: CASSSVPGQIYEQYF. The CDR3 region has the DNA TGCGCCAGCAGCTCAGTTCCGGGACAAATCTACGAGCAGTACTTC.